This note documents a single T cell receptor (beta chain) sequence. Its antigen remains unknown. The data originate from a study of CXCR3-negative and CXCR3-positive naive CD8 T cells. Overall study results and limits: Hydrophobicity of TRB CDR3s was greater in CXCR3-positive naive cells than in CXCR3-negative naive cells. Relative to memory CD8+ cells, whose diversity was much lower, both naive subsets had comparably high diversity.

UMI-labeled 5' RACE TRB cDNA libraries were prepared from the cells. TCRdb re-called the 5' RACE reads and gives one entry per CDR3 protein, without DNA. This sample's table has about 150,000 distinct CDR3 sequences. The material sequenced was naive CXCR3+ CD8+ T cells from blood. Specified subset: CD45RO-CCR7+CD27+CD95- naive CD8+ T cells expressing CXCR3 (TNR3+). This receptor was obtained from a human donor in good health. Some clones in this sample may be carry-over from other donors' samples.

The CDR3 reads CASSQGWVKLFF. The V gene is TRBV4-1, the J gene TRBJ1-4. The CDR3 length is 12 residues. CDR1 is MGHRA and CDR2 is YSYEKL in the germline V gene.